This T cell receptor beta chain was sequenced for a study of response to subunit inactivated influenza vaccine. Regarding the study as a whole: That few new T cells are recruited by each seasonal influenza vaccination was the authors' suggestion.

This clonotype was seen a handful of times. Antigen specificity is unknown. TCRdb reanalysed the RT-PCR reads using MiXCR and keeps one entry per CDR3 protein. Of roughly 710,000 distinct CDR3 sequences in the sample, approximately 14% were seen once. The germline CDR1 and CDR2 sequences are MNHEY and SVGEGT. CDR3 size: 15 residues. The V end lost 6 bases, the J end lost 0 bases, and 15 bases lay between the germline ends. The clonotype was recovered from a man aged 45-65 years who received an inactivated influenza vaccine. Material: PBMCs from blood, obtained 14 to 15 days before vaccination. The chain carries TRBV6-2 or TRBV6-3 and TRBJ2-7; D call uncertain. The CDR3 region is CASSTVAFSSYEQYF. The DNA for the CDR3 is TGTGCCAGCAGCACGGTGGCTTTCAGCTCCTACGAGCAGTACTTC.